This T cell receptor (beta chain) was sequenced for a study of cytotoxic CD8 clonotypes in ibrutinib-treated CLL. On the study more broadly: The samples contained hundreds of thousands of productive templates on average. They also contained an average of around 94,000 productive rearrangements. Study observations and caveats: Public clonotypes occurred uncommonly; on treatment, they contracted or remained stable.

Notes on this clone: Its cognate antigen is unknown.

Target depth was 1 in 200,000 to 1 in 1 million T cells, about 10x per clonotype. Profiled with immunoSEQ multiplex PCR; TCRdb holds only in-frame clones, not every one. The sample comprises some 300,000 clones, roughly 85% of which are singletons, and over 5.5% rests with the top ten. Germline assignment: CDR1 SEHNR and CDR2 FQNEAQ (reference sequence). The CDR3 sequence is 12 residues long. V lost 3 bases, J lost 7 bases, and 2 bases stayed unmatched. This chain links TRBV7-9 with TRBJ1-1; 7 nucleotides match TRBD1. Here the sequenced sample was PBMCs, taken before ibrutinib treatment. This clonotype was obtained from a human donor with chronic lymphocytic leukemia. The CDR3 here is CASSFRDSEAFF. The CDR3 region has the DNA TGTGCCAGCAGCTTCAGGGACAGTGAAGCTTTCTTT.